This T cell receptor beta chain was sequenced for a study of blood T cell repertoires in COVID-19 (dated by TCRdb to 2018 to 2021). Regarding the complete study: Samples covering the acute and convalescent phases of COVID-19 were provided by collaborators in the United States, Italy and Spain. Sample metadata almost always included a de-identified subject ID, COVID-19 status, age in years and sex. The repertoires were made available in a free public database intended to serve as a resource for research on the immune response to SARS-CoV-2. HLA class I and class II types, where available, came from metadata supplied by the sample provider rather than from assay-based typing. The dataset comprised deeply sampled blood TCRbeta repertoires from subjects exposed to, actively infected with, or recovered from COVID-19. The samples were drawn from the first 160 participants of the ongoing ImmuneRACE study and from over a thousand subjects provided by 6 global collaborators. The prospective study material was composed of cDNA or gDNA derived from T cells, B-cell-depleted T cells, or PBMCs.

The immunoSEQ Assay, a bias-controlled multiplex PCR, was used to amplify TCRbeta CDR3 regions from genomic DNA. Under the source paper's analysis protocol: The number of nucleated cells in each sample was estimated from the amplification of reference gene primers within the assay. To quantify the absolute abundance of each unique TCRbeta CDR3 rearrangement, sequence reads were collapsed and filtered. For each sample, productive Simpson clonality was calculated by taking the square root of Simpson's diversity index across productive rearrangements. This is the immuneACCESS table as TCRdb keeps it, with only in-frame sequences that have V and J called. A part of the clones is gone; compared with another copy, unresolved V genes explain less than half, and the rest is unexplained. V, J and clone size were drawn from that table, and D and trimming were deduced from the DNA. Counted in this sample were around 260,000 clones; around nine tenths of them appeared once. Roughly 5.6% of the sample goes to the ten largest clones.

At one collaborating source in Seattle, patients were enrolled during active infection and were followed longitudinally through the course of disease. Each collaborating institution followed its own protocols to collect whole blood in K2EDTA tubes. Collaborator samples were shipped for TCRbeta analysis as frozen whole blood, isolated PBMCs, or DNA extracted from either sample type. Broad study findings and their caveats: The quantity of clinical and demographic metadata differed by source and by participant and was supplied without curation.

CDR1 is given as GTSNPN and CDR2 as SVGIG, both from the germline V gene (reference sequence). The CDR3 runs 10 amino acids, cysteine and phenylalanine included. Only the CDR3 DNA is retained, 30 bases long and in frame from the first base. V sheds 8 bases and J sheds 0 bases, leaving 4 bases between their ends. Comments on this clone: Its binding antigen is unknown. Within one base of it there is no much larger clone, and no base qualities were kept.

Sequencing used peripheral blood. Recombination connected TRBV30 to TRBJ1-2; the D gene is unclear. The sequence derives from a woman aged 60-70 years with COVID-19, enrolled during active disease. At the DNA level, the sequence is TGTGCCGCGGCTAACTATGGCTACACCTTC. This is translated as CAAANYGYTF.